This is a list of T cell receptor beta chains from one sample in a study of T-cell memory formation after mild COVID-19. TCRdb re-called the 5' RACE reads with MiXCR, one entry per CDR3 protein. The data show about 410,000 distinct CDR3 sequences, around 22% seen once. The specimen was PBMCs or a T cell subset sorted from them (not recorded which). The receptors derive from an adult woman who had mild COVID-19 (a few samples of this study predate the infection). Cell type and time point are not known. Each CDR3 is given with its conserved first and last residue. Each record gives: CDR3 length, J gene, V gene, CDR3 protein.

>13|TRBJ2-2|TRBV20-1
CSAIDSNTGELFF
>14|TRBJ2-7|TRBV19
CASSPGPISYEQYF
>16|TRBJ2-7|TRBV5-6
CASSPWGAGDPYEQYF
>13|TRBJ2-5|TRBV29-1
CSVVLRNQETQYF
>15|TRBJ2-7|TRBV3-1
CASSQDWGSSYEQYF
>16|TRBJ2-5|TRBV30
CAWSPSPGQSQETQYF
>13|TRBJ2-3|TRBV5-1
CASSLGAGDTQYF
>11|TRBJ1-2|TRBV5-1
CASSGGYGYTF
>16|TRBJ1-1|TRBV4-1
CASSQDDAQVGTEAFF
>14|TRBJ2-5|TRBV29-1
CSVEDPGRSSAQYF
>17|TRBJ2-2|TRBV7-2
CASSLATAGRGTGELFF
>17|TRBJ2-1|TRBV6-5
CASSPGLGGGSYNEQFF
>16|TRBJ2-1|TRBV7-3
CASSLLTSGSIHEQFF
>19|TRBJ2-2|TRBV11-3
CASSLSWLFSGVNTGELFF
>16|TRBJ2-4|TRBV5-1
CASSIPMEGAKNIQYF
>12|TRBJ2-1|TRBV27
CASRELGNEQFF
>14|TRBJ2-7|TRBV12-3/TRBV12-4
CASRVAGGPGEQYF
>17|TRBJ2-2|TRBV6-5
CASSYDGTGGFTGELFF
>14|TRBJ2-5|TRBV7-2
CASSLQSLKETQYF
>14|TRBJ2-1|TRBV5-1
CASSLGRGKDEQFF
>16|TRBJ2-1|TRBV29-1
CSVAKGHDSSYNEQFF
>15|TRBJ2-1|TRBV7-2
CASSTGLSSYNEQFF
>12|TRBJ2-7|TRBV30
CAWSVTGGAEYF
>14|TRBJ1-5|TRBV20-1
CSFQSRYSNQPQHF
>15|TRBJ2-1|TRBV7-6
CASSLVTRNYNEQFF
>14|TRBJ2-7|TRBV12-3/TRBV12-4
CASRAGRTSYEQYF
>16|TRBJ2-6|TRBV20-1
CSARDKGRSGANVLTF
>18|TRBJ2-2|TRBV5-1
CASSLEFRGPANTGELFF
>12|TRBJ2-5|TRBV7-9
CASSLASETQYF
>13|TRBJ1-2|TRBV5-1
CASSLGGPDGYTF
>14|TRBJ2-5|TRBV6-5
CASSYTRSGLREYF
>15|TRBJ2-2|TRBV10-3
CAISEVASSTGELFF
>20|TRBJ2-6|TRBV5-1
CASRSWGETGGPSGANVLTF
>14|TRBJ1-1|TRBV2
CASRRGQANTEAFF
>15|TRBJ1-1|TRBV5-1
CASSLGTGLNTEAFF
>12|TRBJ1-2|TRBV10-3
CAISGEAYGYTF
>15|TRBJ2-5|TRBV23-1
CASSQSTGVQETQYF
>17|TRBJ2-3|TRBV7-8
CASSSSRTSGSTDTQYF
>17|TRBJ2-1|TRBV5-6
CASSLGAGGLSYNEQFF
>13|TRBJ2-5|TRBV9
CASSVEGKEAQYF
>14|TRBJ2-7|TRBV5-1
CASSYRDRGSEQYF
>17|TRBJ2-6|TRBV7-3
CASSLIAGHSGANVLTF
>19|TRBJ2-2|TRBV7-2
CASSSTKRGLAASTGELFF
>15|TRBJ2-7|TRBV6-2/TRBV6-3
CASSYSRTGDYEQYF
>16|TRBJ2-2|TRBV24-1
CATSDLRTGGPGELFF
>15|TRBJ2-7|TRBV7-6
CASSSTSGRAYEQYF
>21|TRBJ2-2|TRBV4-3
CASSQDGAAGTSGRPTGELFF
>14|TRBJ1-6|TRBV3-1
CASSREARGSPLHF
>14|TRBJ2-1|TRBV27
CASRIGGSYNEQFF
>15|TRBJ2-1|TRBV12-3/TRBV12-4
CASSPTRGSLYEQFF
>14|TRBJ2-5|TRBV24-1
CATSSEVGQETQYF
>14|TRBJ2-7|TRBV14
CASSQDEWLHEQYF
>13|TRBJ2-3|TRBV29-1
CSVASPLTDTQYF
>15|TRBJ1-1|TRBV20-1
CSARDAGGLNTEAFF
>13|TRBJ1-1|TRBV2
CASGGTGNTEAFF
>14|TRBJ2-1|TRBV12-3/TRBV12-4
CASSLLSVRNEQFF
>15|TRBJ2-7|TRBV30
CAWQGRTGGSYEQYF
>9|TRBJ1-1|TRBV5-8
CASSFGDFF
>17|TRBJ2-6|TRBV5-6
CASLILRDTSGANVLTF